The 22 T cell receptor beta chains below all came from one sample that was sequenced in a study of blood T cell repertoires in COVID-19. Measured with immunoSEQ multiplex PCR; TCRdb has only the in-frame clones, and not every one. The sample lists about 72,000 clones, around nine tenths occurring once. The sample consisted of peripheral blood. Receptors were obtained from a woman aged 55 to 70 with acute or convalescent COVID-19.

This chain connects TRBV7-2 to TRBJ2-7; TRBD1 matches 7 bases. The CDR3 length is 12 residues. V was pared by 4 bases and J by 4 bases, with 1 base of the junction left unmatched. Germline CDR1 SGHTA, CDR2 FQGNSA. CDR3 bases: TGTGCCAGCAGCTCGACAGGGTACGAGCAGTACTTC. Its translation is CASSSTGYEQYF.

The chain is built from TRBV5-6 and TRBJ2-3; tentatively, D is TRBD2 (7 bases). Trimming removed 1 base from V and 1 base from J, with 10 bases in between. CDR1 is SGHDT, CDR2 YYEEEE, per germline. This CDR3 is built from 15 residues. The CDR3 loop reads CASSLKGGGTDTQYF. As DNA, the CDR3 is TGTGCCAGCAGCTTGAAGGGGGGGGGCACAGATACGCAGTATTTT.

The chain uses TRBV5-1 and TRBJ1-2; 9 nucleotides agree with TRBD1. The CDR3 runs 17 residues. CDR1 is SGHRS and CDR2 is YFSETQ in the germline V gene. Trimming took 0 bases from V and 3 from J; bases not matched to a gene: 9. The CDR3 loop is CASSLVFGTGSDYGYTF. The CDR3 DNA is TGCGCCAGCAGCTTGGTGTTTGGGACAGGGTCAGACTATGGCTACACCTTC.

The chain combines TRBV28 with TRBJ2-1, with TRBD1 matching 7 bases. The length of the CDR3 is 13 residues. CDR1 is MDHEN, CDR2 SYDVKM, per germline. V gave up 2 bases and J gave up 10 bases; unmatched junction bases: 5. The CDR3 DNA reads as TGTGCCAGCAGTTTAACAGGGGCTGGGGAGCAGTTCTTC. This gives the protein CASSLTGAGEQFF.

J is TRBJ2-7 and V is TRBV27, with TRBD1 identical over 8 bases. V dropped 3 bases and J dropped 1; count of bases not matched to a gene: 8. This CDR3 contains 16 residues. CDR1 is MNHEY, CDR2 SMNVEV, per germline (reference sequence). The CDR3 sequence is CASSFKGQGWSYEQYF. The CDR3, as DNA: TGTGCCAGCAGTTTTAAAGGACAGGGATGGTCCTACGAGCAGTACTTC.

The J gene is TRBJ1-6, the V gene TRBV28; maybe TRBD1 (6 bases). Germline values: CDR1 MDHEN, CDR2 SYDVKM. With 6 bases removed from V and 6 bases from J, the gap between germline ends came to 18 bases. The CDR3 is 16 residues long. CDR3 nucleotide sequence: TGTGCCAGCAGCCCCCGTGGGGGGGGCGGTAATTCACCCCTCCACTTT. Amino acid sequence: CASSPRGGGGNSPLHF.

This clone turned up a few times. In nucleotides, the CDR3 is TGTGCCAGCAGTGACGATCGGGGTCGCCGCACCTTC. Protein: CASSDDRGRRTF. The genes are TRBV6-4 and TRBJ1-2, with D unresolved. This CDR3 contains 12 residues. The germline V gene encodes CDR1 MRHNA and CDR2 SNTAGT. V was pared by 2 bases and J by 13 bases, with 14 bases between.

CDR3: CASSLVRAGASYEQYF. The DNA for the CDR3 is TGTGCCAGCAGCTTAGTACGAGCGGGGGCCTCCTACGAGCAGTACTTC. The genes are TRBV11-1 and TRBJ2-7; 8 bases match TRBD2. CDR1 SGHAT and CDR2 FQDESV come from the germline V gene (reference sequence). V shed 1 base and J 0 bases; nucleotides not matched to a gene: 5. The CDR3 covers 16 residues.

This chain links TRBV7-2 with TRBJ1-2; TRBD1 matches 9 bases. The ends lost 5 bases at V and 7 bases at J; junction bases unmatched: 14. Germline values: CDR1 SGHTA, CDR2 FQGNSA. CDR3 length: 16 amino acids. The CDR3 DNA reads as TGTGCCAGCAGCCTATATGGCGGGACAGGGCCCAGTGGCTACACCTTC. Residues: CASSLYGGTGPSGYTF.

The J gene is TRBJ1-6, the V gene TRBV19; D might be TRBD1 (5 bases). Germline CDR1 LNHDA, CDR2 SQIVND (reference sequence). The V gene lost 3 bases and the J gene lost 2 bases, with 8 bases spanning the gap. The CDR3 is made up of 15 amino acids. The CDR3 sequence: CASSIGGTYNSPLHF. CDR3 DNA: TGTGCCAGTAGTATCGGGGGAACCTATAATTCACCCCTCCACTTT. The whole variable domain, remainder taken from reference TRBV19 and TRBJ1-6, is DGGITQSPKYLFRKEGQNVTLSCEQNLNHDAMYWYRQDPGQGLRLIYYSQIVNDFQKGDIAEGYSVSREKKESFPLTVTSAQKNPTAFYLCASSIGGTYNSPLHFGNGTRLTVT.

The chain joins TRBV5-4 to TRBJ2-5; possibly TRBD2 for D (7 bases). The germline V gene has CDR1 SGHNT and CDR2 YYREEE (reference sequence). This CDR3 is 14 amino acids long. V was pared by 2 bases and J by 4 bases, with 12 bases between. CDR3 sequence (DNA): TGTGCCAGCAGCTTTGGGGGGGCCATAGAGACCCAGTACTTC. As protein: CASSFGGAIETQYF.

This clone was seen just once. The chain links TRBV6-5 to TRBJ1-4; D remains unclear. Germline CDR1 MNHEY, CDR2 SVGAGI. The CDR3 totals 13 residues. V was shortened by 0 bases and J by 8 bases, with 7 bases between the two germline ends. The chain's CDR3 is CASSYSTREKLFF. The CDR3 DNA sequence: TGTGCCAGCAGTTACTCGACAAGGGAAAAACTGTTTTTT.

This chain uses TRBV24-1 with TRBJ1-2; D is possibly TRBD1 (6 bases). Per the germline V gene, CDR1 is KGHDR and CDR2 is SFDVKD. This CDR3 is 13 amino acids long. Trimming took off 3 bases at V and 8 bases at J, with 12 bases between the two ends. Written as DNA, the CDR3 is TGTGCCACCAGTGATAAAGGACAGTCCGGCTACACCTTC. This sequence encodes CATSDKGQSGYTF.

The rearrangement links TRBV19 to TRBJ1-2, with TRBD1 identical over 9 bases. CDR1 LNHDA and CDR2 SQIVND come from the germline V gene (reference sequence). The CDR3 runs to 15 residues. V was pared by 5 bases and J by 3 bases, with 7 bases of the junction left unmatched. The CDR3 nucleotides are TGTGCCAGTAGTGCTAACAGGGGGCCGGACTATGGCTACACCTTC. It translates to CASSANRGPDYGYTF.

This chain links TRBV5-1 with TRBJ1-2; D gene uncertain. Germline V lookup: CDR1 SGHRS, CDR2 YFSETQ. Between the trimmed V and J ends, which lost 0 bases and 1 base, there was a span of 13 bases. There are 16 residues in the CDR3. Here the CDR3 DNA reads TGCGCCAGCAGCTTGGAGGTAGCGAGCATTAACTATGGCTACACCTTC. This gives the protein CASSLEVASINYGYTF. The full variable domain, with the rest looked up from reference TRBV5-1 and TRBJ1-2, is KAGVTQTPRYLIKTRGQQVTLSCSPISGHRSVSWYQQTPGQGLQFLFEYFSETQRNKGNFPGRFSGRQFSNSRSEMNVSTLELGDSALYLCASSLEVASINYGYTFGSGTRLTVV.

The chain employs TRBV4-1 and TRBJ2-2; 7 nucleotides agree with TRBD1. CDR1 MGHRA and CDR2 YSYEKL come from the germline V gene. The CDR3 loop spans 16 amino acids. The junction had 8 bases not matched to a gene; V was cut back by 1 base and J by 6 bases. CDR3 nucleotide sequence: TGCGCCAGCAGCCAAGGTCCAGGGGGAGTCCCCGGGGAGCTGTTTTTT. Translation gives CASSQGPGGVPGELFF.

The rearrangement joins TRBV27 to TRBJ1-6; D is undetermined. Trimming cost V 3 bases and J 10 bases, with 13 bases left between them. The CDR3 is made up of 14 amino acids. Germline V gene lookup returns CDR1 MNHEY and CDR2 SMNVEV (reference sequence). CDR3: CASSLRGGESPLHF. CDR3 bases: TGTGCCAGCAGTTTGCGGGGAGGAGAATCACCCCTCCACTTT.

CDR3 sequence (DNA): TGTGCCAGCAGCCAAGATCGGGGTGCTAATGAAAAACTGTTTTTT. Protein: CASSQDRGANEKLFF. The V and J genes are TRBV3-1 (or the pseudogene TRBV3-2) and TRBJ1-4; D ambiguous. CDR1 is LGHDT and CDR2 is YNNKEL in the germline V gene (reference sequence). V was trimmed by 0 bases and J by 3 bases, leaving 8 bases between them. The CDR3 consists of 15 residues.

The CDR3 spells CASSLGLAGAQETQYF. CDR3 DNA: TGTGCCAGCAGCTTAGGATTAGCGGGGGCCCAAGAGACCCAGTACTTC. V and J are TRBV7-2 and TRBJ2-5, with TRBD2 identical over 9 bases. V lost 1 base to trimming and J lost 1 base; unmatched junction nucleotides: 4. Germline loops: CDR1 SGHTA, CDR2 FQGNSA. The CDR3 is 16 amino acids.

This chain connects TRBV5-1 to TRBJ2-7; 8 nucleotides line up with TRBD2. V trimming: 0 bases; J trimming: 2 bases; junction bases outside the gene matches: 4. CDR1 and CDR2 (germline): SGHRS, YFSETQ. The CDR3 covers 15 residues. The CDR3 here is CASSLGGGTTYEQYF. The CDR3 coding sequence is TGCGCCAGCAGCTTGGGCGGGGGGACAACCTACGAGCAGTACTTC. Using reference TRBV5-1 and TRBJ2-7 for the parts outside the CDR3, the full variable domain is KAGVTQTPRYLIKTRGQQVTLSCSPISGHRSVSWYQQTPGQGLQFLFEYFSETQRNKGNFPGRFSGRQFSNSRSEMNVSTLELGDSALYLCASSLGGGTTYEQYFGPGTRLTVT.

The chain uses TRBV3-1 (or the pseudogene TRBV3-2) and TRBJ1-5, with 7 nucleotides matching TRBD1. Germline-derived CDR1 and CDR2 are LGHDT and YNNKEL (reference sequence). With 4 bases clipped from V and 14 bases from J, the junction kept 14 bases outside the gene matches. This CDR3 spans 14 amino acids. In DNA form, the CDR3 reads TGTGCCAGCAGCCGACAGGGTTCGACCGGCCCCGAGCATTTT. Protein: CASSRQGSTGPEHF.

This clone was observed once. The chain links TRBV4-2 to TRBJ1-2; 9 bases fit TRBD1. The CDR3 length is 17 residues. The V gene end was trimmed by 0 bases and the J gene end by 5 bases; junction bases not matched to a gene: 10. Germline V gives CDR1 LGHNA, CDR2 YNFKEQ. CDR3 residues: CASSQDPSTGGGYGYTF. CDR3 DNA: TGTGCCAGCAGCCAAGATCCCTCGACAGGGGGTGGGTATGGCTACACCTTC.